The rows below give T cell receptor beta chains drawn from one sample of a study of a mutant IDH1 vaccine in newly diagnosed glioma. Clones were read by immunoSEQ multiplex PCR, and TCRdb kept only the in-frame ones, dropping some. The repertoire holds about 48,000 clones, more than 65% seen once, with 6% to 8% in the top ten. These receptors are not linked to any known antigen. Source: PBMCs, taken from a glioma patient whose treatment included an IDH1 peptide vaccine. The receptor set was obtained from a man aged 35 to 55 with glioma. The CDR3 runs from the conserved cysteine through the conserved F or W. A D gene is named only where the DNA matches it firmly. The size field is filled for only some rows; it gives once, few, many or a size class.

TGTGCCAGCAGCTTAGGCCTAAATCAGCCCCAGCATTTT,CASSLGLNQPQHF,TRBV7-9,TRBJ1-5,13,NA,NA
TGCAGCGTAGCCCGGGGGGGGGACTATGGCTACACCTTC,CSVARGGDYGYTF,TRBV29-1,TRBJ1-2,13,NA,NA
TGCAGCGTGGGGACAGACGAGCAGTACTTC,CSVGTDEQYF,TRBV29-1,TRBJ2-7,10,few,TRBD1
TGTGCCACCAGCAGAGACATGAACCGGGGGCGCGGCTACACCTTC,CATSRDMNRGRGYTF,TRBV15,TRBJ1-2,15,NA,NA
TGTGCCAGCAGCTTGGGACGGATCTCTGGAAACACCATATATTTT,CASSLGRISGNTIYF,TRBV5-8,TRBJ1-3,15,NA,NA
TGTGCCAGCAGCGTGGACCCAGGGGGGATGGGTTCACCCCTCCACTTT,CASSVDPGGMGSPLHF,TRBV13,TRBJ1-6,16,NA,TRBD1
TGTGCCAGCAGCTTGGGAGGCGGGGCGAGAAATGAGCAGTTCTTC,CASSLGGGARNEQFF,TRBV5-6,TRBJ2-1,15,NA,NA
TGTGCCAGCTCACCAAGACAGGTTATGGGTGAAAAACTGTTTTTT,CASSPRQVMGEKLFF,TRBV18,TRBJ1-4,15,NA,NA
TGTGCCAGCAGCTTACAGGGAGTTGCGGAGAAGCAGTACTTC,CASSLQGVAEKQYF,TRBV5-6,TRBJ2-7,14,NA,NA
TGTGCCAGCAGCCTTCCTAGCGGAGAGGTAGCCGGGGAGCTGTTTTTT,CASSLPSGEVAGELFF,TRBV7-2,TRBJ2-2,16,NA,TRBD2
TGTGCCAGCTCCCTGGGACAGGGCTTTACCGAGCAGTACTTC,CASSLGQGFTEQYF,TRBV18,TRBJ2-7,14,NA,TRBD1
TGCGCCAGCAGCTTGGGCATCTCCTACGAGCAGTACTTC,CASSLGISYEQYF,TRBV5-1,TRBJ2-7,13,NA,NA
TGTGCCAGTGAGGAGGGGAATCCGGGTGAGCAGTTCTTC,CASEEGNPGEQFF,TRBV2,TRBJ2-1,13,once,NA
TGTGCCAGCAGCTGGTCGGGGGTTGGGGAGCTGTTTTTT,CASSWSGVGELFF,TRBV11-1,TRBJ2-2,13,once,NA
TGTGCCAGCAGCTTGTACGGCCCTAACTATGGCTACACCTTC,CASSLYGPNYGYTF,TRBV5-6,TRBJ1-2,14,NA,NA
TGTGCCAGCAGCTTAGCAGGGGTTGGGTCACCCCTCCACTTT,CASSLAGVGSPLHF,TRBV7-8,TRBJ1-6,14,NA,NA
TGTGCCTGGAGGTGGGGCGGGGGGGCCCGAGAGACCCAGTACTTC,CAWRWGGGARETQYF,TRBV30,TRBJ2-5,15,NA,TRBD2
TGCGCCAGCAGCTTCTTATCTGGCGAGCAGTACTTC,CASSFLSGEQYF,TRBV5-1,TRBJ2-7,12,NA,NA
TGTGCCAGCACCCCCCCGCCGGGTTCTGACAGGTCCGCGGGAGATACGCAGTATTTT,CASTPPPGSDRSAGDTQYF,TRBV21-1,TRBJ2-3,19,NA,NA
TGTGCCAGCAGCCAGGCCCGGTTCGTGTCCGGGGAGCTGTTTTTT,CASSQARFVSGELFF,TRBV6-1,TRBJ2-2,15,NA,NA
TGTGCCAGCTCGATTCGGGAAACCTACGAGCAGTACTTC,CASSIRETYEQYF,TRBV18,TRBJ2-7,13,NA,NA
TGTGCCAGCAGCGGAGCAACCGTTAACTATGGCTACACCTTC,CASSGATVNYGYTF,TRBV9,TRBJ1-2,14,few,NA
TGTGCCAGCAGCCCCTCGGGACCCTACGAGCAGTACTTC,CASSPSGPYEQYF,TRBV7-2,TRBJ2-7,13,NA,NA
TGTGCCAGCAGTAATAAACAGGTGTTAGAGCGGTACTTC,CASSNKQVLERYF,TRBV2,TRBJ2-7,13,NA,NA
TGTGCCAGCAGTTCCAACGCGGGGGGGCCGCAGGAGACCCAGTACTTC,CASSSNAGGPQETQYF,TRBV27,TRBJ2-5,16,NA,TRBD2
TGTGCCACCCAACGGGGGTCTGGAAACACCATATATTTT,CATQRGSGNTIYF,TRBV6-5,TRBJ1-3,13,NA,NA
TGCGCCAGCAGCCAAGTTTGGCGTGAGAACACTGAAGCTTTCTTT,CASSQVWRENTEAFF,TRBV4-1,TRBJ1-1,15,NA,NA
TGTGCCAGCAGCTTAGTGGCTGGGGCAGATACGCAGTATTTT,CASSLVAGADTQYF,TRBV7-2,TRBJ2-3,14,once,NA
TGTGCCAGCAGTTACGGCCTAGCCTACGATGAGCAGTTCTTC,CASSYGLAYDEQFF,TRBV6-5,TRBJ2-1,14,NA,NA
TGTGCCTGGAGTGTACTCAAGATAGGGAAAGAGACCCAGTACTTC,CAWSVLKIGKETQYF,TRBV30,TRBJ2-5,15,NA,NA
TGTGCCAGCTATAAAATGGGCAGGAACACTGAAGCTTTCTTT,CASYKMGRNTEAFF,TRBV28,TRBJ1-1,14,NA,NA
TGCGCCAGCAGCTCCATAAACGGGAAGACTGAAGCTTTCTTT,CASSSINGKTEAFF,TRBV5-1,TRBJ1-1,14,few,NA
TGTGCCAGCAGCAAAGCTGAGGGGAGCTATGGCTACACCTTC,CASSKAEGSYGYTF,TRBV21-1,TRBJ1-2,14,NA,NA
TGTGCTAGTGGTTTGGACCCGAAAAACAGGGTCGACCGTTTGAACACTGAAGCTTTCTTT,CASGLDPKNRVDRLNTEAFF,TRBV12-5,TRBJ1-1,20,NA,NA
TGCGCCAGCAGTGACTCTTTCGGTACCGATGGCTACACCTTC,CASSDSFGTDGYTF,TRBV10-1,TRBJ1-2,14,NA,NA
TGTGCCAGCAGCCTTGACGTCGACAGTACTGAAGCTTTCTTT,CASSLDVDSTEAFF,TRBV5-6,TRBJ1-1,14,NA,NA
TGTGCCAGCAGCTCTAGCACCGATTCCTACTATGGCTACACCTTC,CASSSSTDSYYGYTF,TRBV7-9,TRBJ1-2,15,NA,NA
TGTGCCAGCACCCAAGATTGGGGACCAGGGACGCAGTATTTT,CASTQDWGPGTQYF,TRBV6-1,TRBJ2-3,14,NA,NA
TGTGCCAGCAGTTTCGTGGACGGTAGCTCCTACGAGCAGTACTTC,CASSFVDGSSYEQYF,TRBV27,TRBJ2-7,15,NA,NA
TGTGCCTGGAGTGAAGCACACAGGGGAATCCAGTACTTC,CAWSEAHRGIQYF,TRBV30,TRBJ2-5,13,NA,TRBD1
TGTGCCTGGAGTGTACTAGGGACAGGGTCTGACGAGCAGTACTTC,CAWSVLGTGSDEQYF,TRBV30,TRBJ2-7,15,once,TRBD1